These 16 T cell receptor beta chains were all obtained from the same sample, sequenced in a study of cytomegalovirus exposure and HLA in healthy donors. It was with 60 Vbeta and 13 Jbeta primers that the PCR ran. Libraries were prepared by immunoSEQ multiplex PCR; TCRdb keeps only in-frame clonotypes and omits some of them. The sample consists of about 120,000 clones, around three quarters of them appearing once. Sequencing was performed on PBMCs. The receptors originated from a woman in her thirties or forties in good health and CMV-seropositive.

The chain uses TRBV6-5 and TRBJ2-7; TRBD1 agrees at 7 bases. V dropped 4 bases and J dropped 1; count of bases not matched to a gene: 7. The V gene's germline CDR1 is MNHEY and CDR2 SVGAGI. The CDR3 has 15 residues. The CDR3 DNA follows: TGTGCCAGCAGTTCCTCCCGGACAGGTTCCTACGAGCAGTACTTC. Protein sequence: CASSSSRTGSYEQYF.

The rearrangement uses TRBV14 and TRBJ2-3, with TRBD2 matching 11 bases. The CDR3 is 16 amino acids. Losses at the gene ends were 2 bases for V and 2 bases for J; bases not matched to a gene: 3. Germline lookup yields CDR1 SGHDN and CDR2 FVKESK. CDR3 DNA: TGTGCCAGCAGCCAATTTAGCGGGAGGGCCACAGATACGCAGTATTTT. This translates into CASSQFSGRATDTQYF.

V gene TRBV19 combines with J gene TRBJ1-2; D is uncertain. Per the germline V gene, CDR1 is LNHDA and CDR2 is SQIVND (reference sequence). The ends were cut back, 5 bases at V and 6 bases at J, with 10 bases in the middle. This CDR3 is 12 amino acids long. The CDR3 DNA is TGTGCCAGTAGTCCGTATACAAATGGCTACACCTTC. It translates to CASSPYTNGYTF.

The chain combines TRBV5-8 with TRBJ1-2, with a possible D match to TRBD1 (5 bases). V was trimmed by 0 bases and J by 4 bases, leaving 7 bases between them. The CDR3 loop spans 13 amino acids. CDR1 is SGHTS and CDR2 is YDEGEE in the germline V gene. The CDR3 DNA follows: TGTGCCAGCAGCTTGGACAGGTCCTATGGCTACACCTTC. Translated: CASSLDRSYGYTF.

The chain uses TRBV5-4 and TRBJ2-5; 12 bases match TRBD2. V was pared by 3 bases and J by 7 bases, with 7 bases of the junction left unmatched. The CDR3 length is 15 residues. Germline CDR1 is SGHNT and CDR2 is YYREEE (reference sequence). CDR3 protein: CASSWRLAGEGTQYF. CDR3 bases: TGTGCCAGCAGCTGGAGACTAGCGGGAGAAGGGACCCAGTACTTC. The whole variable domain, remainder taken from reference TRBV5-4 and TRBJ2-5, is ETGVTQSPTHLIKTRGQQVTLRCSSQSGHNTVSWYQQALGQGPQFIFQYYREEENGRGNFPPRFSGLQFPNYSSELNVNALELDDSALYLCASSWRLAGEGTQYFGPGTRLLVL.

V gene TRBV5-1 combines with J gene TRBJ2-3; no firm D call. The CDR3 contains 14 residues. Trimming took off 4 bases at V and 4 bases at J, with 13 bases between the two ends. Germline assignment: CDR1 SGHRS and CDR2 YFSETQ. The chain's CDR3 is CASSPVSPPDTQYF. In DNA form, the CDR3 reads TGCGCCAGCAGCCCGGTAAGCCCGCCAGATACGCAGTATTTT.

The rearrangement joins TRBV30 to TRBJ1-2; D remains ambiguous. Germline V gives CDR1 GTSNPN, CDR2 SVGIG (reference sequence). The CDR3 is 13 residues long. The ends were cut back, 1 base at V and 8 bases at J, with 14 bases in the middle. The CDR3 DNA reads as TGTGCCTGGAGTGAGGAGACCTCGGCGGGCTACACCTTC. Encoded protein: CAWSEETSAGYTF. The variable domain in full, with the rest retrieved from reference TRBV30 and TRBJ1-2, is SQTIHQWPATLVQPVGSPLSLECTVEGTSNPNLYWYRQAAGRGLQLLFYSVGIGQISSEVPQNLSASRPQDRQFILSSKKLLLSDSGFYLCAWSEETSAGYTFGSGTRLTVV.

The CDR3 DNA is TGTGCTAGTGGTTTGGGAGGAGCTGAAGCTTTCTTT. The encoded protein is CASGLGGAEAFF. V is TRBV12-5 and J is TRBJ1-1, with no clear D. CDR1 and CDR2 from the germline V gene are LGHNT and FRNRAP. The V gene lost 1 base and the J gene lost 6 bases, with 6 bases spanning the gap. The CDR3 length is 12 residues.

This chain links TRBV14 with TRBJ1-1, with 9 bases identical to TRBD1. Germline V lookup: CDR1 SGHDN, CDR2 FVKESK. This CDR3 comprises 16 residues. V shed 0 bases, J shed 0 bases, and the junction held 2 bases outside the gene matches. The CDR3 DNA is TGTGCCAGCAGCCAAGATGACAGGGGGGTGAACACTGAAGCTTTCTTT. This encodes CASSQDDRGVNTEAFF.

This sequence joins TRBV29-1 and TRBJ1-2; no reliable D call. The germline V and J ends were trimmed by 7 bases and 2 bases, with 14 bases remaining between them. The CDR3 loop spans 13 amino acids. Germline lookup yields CDR1 SQVTM and CDR2 ANQGSEA. CDR3 sequence: CSAGGTENYGYTF. CDR3 nucleotides: TGCAGCGCCGGCGGCACGGAGAACTATGGCTACACCTTC.

V gene TRBV6-1 combines with J gene TRBJ2-7; 11 bases align to TRBD1. The V segment lost 6 bases and the J segment 3 bases; nucleotides outside the gene matches: 7. The germline V gene has CDR1 MNHNS and CDR2 SASEGT. This CDR3 region has 15 residues. CDR3 sequence (DNA): TGTGCCAGCAGACGGACAGGGGGCGCGGGCTACGAGCAGTACTTC. Residues: CASRRTGGAGYEQYF.

The J gene is TRBJ1-3, the V gene TRBV19, with no clear D. Per germline, CDR1 LNHDA and CDR2 SQIVND (reference sequence). With 6 bases removed from V and 0 bases from J, the gap between germline ends came to 12 bases. The CDR3 spans 15 residues. The CDR3 reads CASRLTGSSGNTIYF. The CDR3 DNA reads as TGTGCCAGTAGGTTGACTGGAAGCTCTGGAAACACCATATATTTT. The full variable domain, completed using reference TRBV19 and TRBJ1-3, is DGGITQSPKYLFRKEGQNVTLSCEQNLNHDAMYWYRQDPGQGLRLIYYSQIVNDFQKGDIAEGYSVSREKKESFPLTVTSAQKNPTAFYLCASRLTGSSGNTIYFGEGSWLTVV.

The V and J genes are TRBV5-4 and TRBJ2-2; TRBD2 matches at 10 bases. V lost 4 bases to trimming and J lost 5 bases; unmatched junction nucleotides: 8. The CDR3 covers 16 residues. The germline V gene encodes CDR1 SGHNT and CDR2 YYREEE (reference sequence). The CDR3 nucleotides are TGTGCCAGCAGCACCTCTAGCGGGAGTAGAACCGGGGAGCTGTTTTTT. Its protein product is CASSTSSGSRTGELFF.

V usage is TRBV19 and J usage is TRBJ2-7; TRBD1 aligns across 8 bases. Germline values: CDR1 LNHDA, CDR2 SQIVND (reference sequence). This CDR3 is built from 14 residues. The junction had 8 bases not matched to a gene; V was cut back by 7 bases and J by 3 bases. Written as DNA, the CDR3 is TGTGCCAGTACCCTGGACAGGGCCAGCTACGAGCAGTACTTC. It codes for CASTLDRASYEQYF.

The chain links TRBV2 to TRBJ2-7; D might be TRBD1 (5 bases). CDR1 is SNHLY, CDR2 FYNNEI, per germline. The CDR3 totals 13 residues. The germline V and J ends were trimmed by 7 bases and 2 bases, with 12 bases remaining between them. CDR3 amino acids: CASTSDRTYEQYF. The DNA for the CDR3 is TGTGCCAGCACCTCCGACAGAACCTACGAGCAGTACTTC.

This rearrangement joins TRBV19 to TRBJ2-6; D not resolved. This CDR3 has 22 residues. Trimming pared 2 bases from V and 0 bases from J, leaving 26 bases between. Germline V CDR1 and CDR2: LNHDA, SQIVND (reference sequence). CDR3 DNA: TGTGCCAGTAGTATATCTGTCTTACGGGTTAGCCTTATGAGCTCTGGGGCCAACGTCCTGACTTTC. Translation gives CASSISVLRVSLMSSGANVLTF.